Following are 15 T cell receptor beta chains from one sample sequenced in a study of tumor and adjacent non-tumor tissue in lung cancer. This sample's RNA came from whole unsorted tissue. The normal lung tissue was taken more than 3 cm from the tumor edge. TCRbeta libraries were built with three rounds of nested PCR, modified from ARM-PCR. TCRdb reprocessed the multiplex PCR reads via MiXCR and lists one record per CDR3 protein. Among about 100,000 distinct CDR3 sequences, about 60% were seen once, and the ten largest hold roughly 18%. The sample comprised distant non-tumor lung tissue. These receptors were taken from a man aged 25 to 40 with non-small cell lung cancer.

Of note for this clonotype: One end of the junction is discordant with germline, which a read error may explain. V and J are TRBV11-2 and TRBJ2-7, with 10 nucleotides matching TRBD1. The CDR3 has 15 residues. Germline CDR1 is SGHAT and CDR2 is FQNNGV. The CDR3 is CAGSVPGQGSYEQYF. CDR3 sequence (DNA): TGTGCCGGCAGCGTGCCGGGACAGGGGTCCTACGAGCAGTACTTC. Full variable domain (outside the CDR3, taken from reference TRBV11-2 and TRBJ2-7): EAGVAQSPRYKIIEKRQSVAFWCNPISGHATLYWYQQILGQGPKLLIQFQNNGVVDDSQLPKDRFSAERLKGVDSTLKIQPAKLEDSAVYLCAGSVPGQGSYEQYFGPGTRLTVT.

On this clonotype: The junction and the germline gene differ at one end; a read error may be behind it. This chain uses TRBV6-5 with TRBJ1-4, with TRBD1 matching over 11 bases. The CDR3 is made up of 15 amino acids. The germline V gene encodes CDR1 MNHEY and CDR2 SVGAGI. The CDR3 coding sequence is TGTGCCGGCAGTGGCGGAGGGACAGGGGGGGAAAAACTGTTTTTT. It encodes CAGSGGGTGGEKLFF.

This clonotype was seen repeatedly, ten times or more. The chain couples TRBV6-5 to TRBJ1-1; tentatively, D is TRBD1 (5 bases). The V gene lost 6 bases and the J gene lost 2 bases, with 16 bases spanning the gap. The CDR3 consists of 15 residues. Germline loops: CDR1 MNHEY, CDR2 SVGAGI. CDR3 in amino acids: CASRYRRDLNTEAFF. In DNA, the CDR3 is TGTGCCAGCAGATACCGCCGGGACCTTAACACTGAAGCTTTCTTT.

Concerning this clonotype itself: A read error may be the cause here, since a much bigger clone is one base away. This chain connects TRBV6-5 to TRBJ2-1; D not resolved. The CDR3 is 15 amino acids. Germline loops: CDR1 MNHEY, CDR2 SVGAGI. CDR3: CANSYSRNSNNEQFF. For the CDR3, the DNA is TGTGCCAACAGTTACTCCCGTAACTCGAACAATGAGCAGTTCTTC.

The CDR3 region is CASSSGQGVEEKLFF. The CDR3 region has the DNA TGTGCCAGCAGCTCGGGACAGGGCGTCGAGGAAAAACTGTTTTTT. V gene TRBV5-8 combines with J gene TRBJ1-4, with 9 bases matching TRBD1. The V segment lost 3 bases and the J segment 8 bases; nucleotides outside the gene matches: 8. Germline V gene lookup returns CDR1 SGHTS and CDR2 YDEGEE. This CDR3 is built from 15 residues. Looking up the rest from reference TRBV5-8 and TRBJ1-4 gives the full variable domain: EAGVTQSPTHLIKTRGQQATLRCSPISGHTSVYWYQQALGLGLQFLLWYDEGEERNRGNFPPRFSGRQFPNYSSELNVNALELEDSALYLCASSSGQGVEEKLFFGSGTQLSVL.

Concerning this clonotype: At one of its ends the junction is not consistent with the germline gene, which may arise from a read error. The chain joins TRBV11-3 to TRBJ2-2; D gene ambiguous. CDR3 length equals 13 residues. The germline gives CDR1 SGHNT, CDR2 YENEEA. The chain's CDR3 is CVSSPKMAGELFF. The CDR3 region has the DNA TGTGTCAGCAGTCCCAAAATGGCCGGGGAGCTGTTTTTT.

This clonotype was seen ten or more times. J is TRBJ1-1 and V is TRBV29-1; unclear D gene. Germline values: CDR1 SQVTM, CDR2 ANQGSEA. This CDR3 is built from 14 residues. V lost 4 bases and J lost 6, with 18 bases in between. Written as DNA, the CDR3 is TGCAGCGTTGGGAGTTGGGGTACGCCGTCTGAAGCTTTCTTT. It translates to CSVGSWGTPSEAFF.

With regard to this clonotype: A read error may produce the germline difference seen at one junction end. The chain joins TRBV11-2 to TRBJ2-1; 9 bases align to TRBD1. The germline CDR1 and CDR2 sequences are SGHAT and FQNNGV. This CDR3 region has 15 residues. CDR3 loop: CARSFGTGYYNEQFF. The CDR3 nucleotides read TGTGCCAGAAGCTTCGGGACAGGGTACTACAATGAGCAGTTCTTC.

Worth noting for this clonotype: A clone one base away is much larger, so this may be a read error. The CDR3 here is CPSSLKHQETQYF. CDR3 coding DNA: TGTCCCAGCAGCTTGAAACACCAAGAGACCCAGTACTTC. The chain links TRBV5-6 to TRBJ2-5; D unresolved. The germline V gene encodes CDR1 SGHDT and CDR2 YYEEEE. This CDR3 is 13 amino acids long.

This clonotype was seen a few times. A much bigger clone sits one base away, suggesting this may be a read error. This chain connects TRBV20-1 to TRBJ1-1; D remains unclear. The CDR3 sequence is 12 residues long. V dropped 4 bases and J dropped 1 base, with 7 bases sitting between them. Germline V gene lookup returns CDR1 DFQATT and CDR2 SNEGSKA (reference sequence). The chain's CDR3 is CSAIWGNTEAFF. The CDR3, as DNA: TGCAGTGCTATCTGGGGGAACACTGAAGCTTTCTTT.

A remark on this clonotype: The junction and the germline gene differ at one end; a read error may be behind it. The V gene is TRBV6-1, the J gene TRBJ2-3; D remains unclear. Germline values: CDR1 MNHNS, CDR2 SASEGT. The CDR3 sequence is 13 residues long. The CDR3, as DNA: TGTGCCAGCAGTGAGGACCCGTTGAATACCCAGTATTTT. Its protein product is CASSEDPLNTQYF.

The gene calls are TRBV21-1 and TRBJ2-7; the table's D gene call, TRBD2, was not cross checked with the DNA. TRBV21-1 is a recognized pseudogene. CDR3 length: 15 amino acids. The CDR3 here is CTSSKGLAGRYEQYF. CDR3 DNA: TGTACCAGCAGCAAAGGACTAGCGGGACGATACGAGCAATACTTC.

V usage is TRBV7-9 and J usage is TRBJ1-1; maybe TRBD1 (5 bases). Germline V lookup: CDR1 SEHNR, CDR2 FQNEAQ (reference sequence). V lost 11 bases to trimming and J lost 0 bases, with 16 bases between them. The CDR3 has 14 residues. CDR3 loop: CAGINTDMNTEAFF. DNA for the CDR3: TGTGCCGGCATCAATACGGACATGAACACTGAAGCTTTCTTT. The full variable domain, its missing parts supplied by reference TRBV7-9 and TRBJ1-1, is DTGVSQNPRHKITKRGQNVTFRCDPISEHNRLYWYRQTLGQGPEFLTYFQNEAQLEKSRLLSDRFSAERPKGSFSTLEIQRTEQGDSAMYLCAGINTDMNTEAFFGQGTRLTVV.

About this clonotype itself: This may be a read error, as it is one base from a much larger clone. The genes are TRBV4-1 and TRBJ1-1; D is possibly TRBD1 (5 bases). V lost 5 bases and J 1 base, leaving 17 bases between the germline ends. Germline CDR1 and CDR2: MGHRA and YSYEKL. The CDR3 loop spans 16 amino acids. The CDR3 spells CASSSGVIWRNTEAFF. In nucleotides, the CDR3 is TGCGCCAGCAGCTCGGGGGTTATTTGGCGGAACACTGAAGCTTTCTTT.

This chain joins TRBV11-2 and TRBJ2-2; no reliable D call. Trimming stripped 3 bases from V and 8 bases from J, with 13 bases between. The CDR3 length is 14 residues. Germline V gene sequence: CDR1 SGHAT, CDR2 FQNNGV. CDR3 bases: TGTGCCAGCAGCTTCCCCATAGCCAGGGGGGAGCTGTTTTTT. This translates into CASSFPIARGELFF.